The TCR beta chain under discussion was sequenced for a study of cytomegalovirus exposure and HLA in healthy donors. About this clone itself: The target antigen is unknown.

The table came from immunoSEQ multiplex PCR; TCRdb's copy has only in-frame clones and leaves some out. The data show more than 110,000 clones, about 83% seen once. Overall study findings and caveats: TCR beta chains numbering 150 to 200 were designated cytomegalovirus-associated. Later, an analysis found that TCR clusters from the first cohort tended to co-occur in the roughly 110 validation repertoires. Reportedly, cytomegalovirus status was diagnosed with high sensitivity and specificity. A few CMV-associated chains proved CMV antigen-specific in vitro.

The germline CDR1 and CDR2 sequences are SNHLY and FYNNEI. This CDR3 is built from 13 residues. V gave up 6 bases and J gave up 1 base, with 9 bases separating them. Input material: PBMCs. The chain employs TRBV2 and TRBJ1-1; tentative D call: TRBD1 (5 bases). The sequence came from a young woman in good health and CMV-seronegative. CDR3 sequence reads: CASSGGGNTEAFF. CDR3 DNA: TGTGCCAGCAGCGGGGGGGGGAACACTGAAGCTTTCTTT.